The sequence of this TCR beta chain was determined in a study of PD-L1 blockade in urothelial cancer. The wider study: Patients arrived having already received 0 to 3 prior chemotherapy regimens. Samples came from 3 weeks, at the second dose, and 6 weeks into treatment.

The ends were cut back, 4 bases at V and 0 bases at J, with 10 bases in the middle. The CDR3 has 14 amino acids. Germline V gene sequence: CDR1 SNHLY, CDR2 FYNNEI. The method was immunoSEQ multiplex PCR; TCRdb's version includes in-frame clones alone and lacks a portion of them. The table records about 63,000 clones, roughly 76% of them present only once. Described time point: pretreatment peripheral blood. Disease in patients was locally advanced or metastatic urothelial carcinoma. The study collected 1 to 8 samples per patient, pretreatment and on-treatment. This receptor was taken from a man aged 65 to 85 with urothelial cancer. The source material was PBMCs, sampled around atezolizumab (anti-PD-L1) treatment. This rearrangement joins TRBV2 to TRBJ2-7; a weak D match, TRBD2 (6 bases). The CDR3 here is CASSVRRDSYEQYF. For the CDR3, the DNA is TGTGCCAGCAGTGTGAGGCGGGACTCCTACGAGCAGTACTTC.